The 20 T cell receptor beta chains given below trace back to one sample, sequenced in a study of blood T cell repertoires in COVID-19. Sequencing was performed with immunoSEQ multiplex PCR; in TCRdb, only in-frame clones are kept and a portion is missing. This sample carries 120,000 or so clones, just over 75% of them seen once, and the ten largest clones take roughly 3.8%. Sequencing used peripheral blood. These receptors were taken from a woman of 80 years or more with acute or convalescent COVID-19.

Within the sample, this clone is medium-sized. CDR3 in DNA: TGTGCCAGCAGCTTAAAAGCGGGGGTGACCGGGGAGCTGTTTTTT. Translation gives CASSLKAGVTGELFF. The gene calls are TRBV7-6 and TRBJ2-2, with 8 bases lining up with TRBD2. The trim removed 2 bases at V and 5 bases at J, leaving 4 bases unmatched. The CDR3 covers 15 residues. The germline CDR1 and CDR2 sequences are SGHVS and FNYEAQ.

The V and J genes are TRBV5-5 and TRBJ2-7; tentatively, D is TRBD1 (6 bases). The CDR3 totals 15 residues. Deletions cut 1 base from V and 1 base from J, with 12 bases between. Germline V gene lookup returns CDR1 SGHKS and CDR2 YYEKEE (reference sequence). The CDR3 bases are TGTGCCAGCAGCTTGAGTACAGGGCGATCCTACGAGCAGTACTTC. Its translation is CASSLSTGRSYEQYF.

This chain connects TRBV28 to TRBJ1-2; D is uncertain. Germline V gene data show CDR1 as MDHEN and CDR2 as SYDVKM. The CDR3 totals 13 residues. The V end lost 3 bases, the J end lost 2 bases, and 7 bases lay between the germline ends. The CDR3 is CASSLFRNYGYTF. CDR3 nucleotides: TGTGCCAGCAGTTTGTTCCGGAACTATGGCTACACCTTC.

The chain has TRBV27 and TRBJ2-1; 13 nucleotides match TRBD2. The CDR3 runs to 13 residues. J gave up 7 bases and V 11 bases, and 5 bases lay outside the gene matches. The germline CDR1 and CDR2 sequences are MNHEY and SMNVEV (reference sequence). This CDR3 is CAAGTSGINEQFF. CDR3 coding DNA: TGTGCCGCCGGGACTAGCGGGATAAATGAGCAGTTCTTC.

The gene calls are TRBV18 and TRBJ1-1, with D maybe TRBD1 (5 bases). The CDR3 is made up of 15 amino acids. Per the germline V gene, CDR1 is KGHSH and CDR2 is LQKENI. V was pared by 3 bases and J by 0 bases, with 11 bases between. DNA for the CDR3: TGTGCCAGCTCACCCGTCCAGGGCATGAACACTGAAGCTTTCTTT. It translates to CASSPVQGMNTEAFF.

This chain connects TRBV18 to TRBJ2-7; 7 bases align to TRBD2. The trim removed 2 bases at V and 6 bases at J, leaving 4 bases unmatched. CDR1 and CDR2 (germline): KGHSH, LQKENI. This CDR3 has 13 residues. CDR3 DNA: TGTGCCAGCTCACCAAGGGAGGGTGGCGAGCAGTACTTC. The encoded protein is CASSPREGGEQYF.

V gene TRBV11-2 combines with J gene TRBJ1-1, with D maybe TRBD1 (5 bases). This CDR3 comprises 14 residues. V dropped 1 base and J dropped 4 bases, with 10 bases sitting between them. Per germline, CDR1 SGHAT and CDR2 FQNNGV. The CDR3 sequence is CASSLASGATEAFF. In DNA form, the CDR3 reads TGTGCCAGCAGCTTAGCCAGCGGGGCCACTGAAGCTTTCTTT. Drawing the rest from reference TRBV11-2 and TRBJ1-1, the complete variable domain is EAGVAQSPRYKIIEKRQSVAFWCNPISGHATLYWYQQILGQGPKLLIQFQNNGVVDDSQLPKDRFSAERLKGVDSTLKIQPAKLEDSAVYLCASSLASGATEAFFGQGTRLTVV.

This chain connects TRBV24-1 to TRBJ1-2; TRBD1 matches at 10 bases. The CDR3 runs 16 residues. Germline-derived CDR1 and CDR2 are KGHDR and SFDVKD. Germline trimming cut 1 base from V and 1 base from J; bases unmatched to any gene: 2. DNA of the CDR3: TGTGCCACCAGTGATTTAGGGACAGGGGATAACTATGGCTACACCTTC. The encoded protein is CATSDLGTGDNYGYTF.

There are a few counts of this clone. As DNA, the CDR3 is TGCGCCAGCAGTGAATGGGCAGCAAATAAGTACGAGCAGTACTTC. Encoded protein: CASSEWAANKYEQYF. V and J are TRBV10-2 and TRBJ2-7; D remains ambiguous. Germline V gives CDR1 WSHSY, CDR2 SAAADI. V lost 3 bases and J 4 bases, leaving 16 bases between the germline ends. The length of the CDR3 is 15 residues.

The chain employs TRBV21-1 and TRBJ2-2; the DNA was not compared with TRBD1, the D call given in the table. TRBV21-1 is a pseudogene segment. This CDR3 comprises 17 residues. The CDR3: CASSKGVPGHNTGELFF. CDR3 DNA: TGTGCCAGCAGCAAAGGGGTACCGGGACATAACACCGGGGAGCTGTTTTTT.

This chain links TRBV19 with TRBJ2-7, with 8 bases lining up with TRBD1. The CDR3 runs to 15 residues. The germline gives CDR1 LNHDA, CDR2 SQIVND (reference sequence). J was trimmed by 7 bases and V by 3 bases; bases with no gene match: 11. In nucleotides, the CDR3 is TGTGCCAGTAGTATGATCGTGACAGGGGCTGGAGAGCAGTACTTC. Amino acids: CASSMIVTGAGEQYF.

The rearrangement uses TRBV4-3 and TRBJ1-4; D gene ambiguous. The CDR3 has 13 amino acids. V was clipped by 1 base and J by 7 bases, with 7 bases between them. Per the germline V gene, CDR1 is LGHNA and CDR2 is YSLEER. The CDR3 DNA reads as TGCGCCAGCAGCCAAGGACTGGTTGAAAAACTGTTTTTT. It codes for CASSQGLVEKLFF.

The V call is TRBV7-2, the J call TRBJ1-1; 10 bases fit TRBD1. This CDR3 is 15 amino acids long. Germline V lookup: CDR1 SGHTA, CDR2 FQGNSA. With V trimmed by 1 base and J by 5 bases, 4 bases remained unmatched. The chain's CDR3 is CASSLGTGGTTEAFF. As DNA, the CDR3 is TGTGCCAGCAGCTTAGGGACAGGGGGAACGACTGAAGCTTTCTTT.

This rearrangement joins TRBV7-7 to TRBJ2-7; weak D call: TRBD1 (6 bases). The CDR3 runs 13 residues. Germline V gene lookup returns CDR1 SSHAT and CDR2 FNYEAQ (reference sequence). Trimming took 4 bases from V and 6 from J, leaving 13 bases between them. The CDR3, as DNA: TGTGCCAGCAGCTCCCACAGGGCCGCCGAGCAGTACTTC. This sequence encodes CASSSHRAAEQYF.

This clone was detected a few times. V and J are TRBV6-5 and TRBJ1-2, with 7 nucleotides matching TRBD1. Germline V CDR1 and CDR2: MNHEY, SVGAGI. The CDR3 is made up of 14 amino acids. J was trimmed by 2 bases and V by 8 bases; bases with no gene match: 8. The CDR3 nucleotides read TGTGCCAGCGGTACTTCACAGGGGAACTATGGCTACACCTTC. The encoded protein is CASGTSQGNYGYTF.

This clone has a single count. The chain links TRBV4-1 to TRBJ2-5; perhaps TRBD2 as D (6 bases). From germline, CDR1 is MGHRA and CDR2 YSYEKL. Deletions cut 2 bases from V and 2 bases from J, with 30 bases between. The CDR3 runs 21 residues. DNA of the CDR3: TGCGCCAGCAGCCAACTTTCGCTTGTAGTCGTTCGGGCGGGGCCGCAAGAGACCCAGTACTTC. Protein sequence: CASSQLSLVVVRAGPQETQYF.

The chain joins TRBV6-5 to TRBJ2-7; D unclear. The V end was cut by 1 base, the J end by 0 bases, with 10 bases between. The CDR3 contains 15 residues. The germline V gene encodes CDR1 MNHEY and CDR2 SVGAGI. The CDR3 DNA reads TGTGCCAGCAGTTACTACTCCGCGAGCTCCTACGAGCAGTACTTC. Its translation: CASSYYSASSYEQYF.

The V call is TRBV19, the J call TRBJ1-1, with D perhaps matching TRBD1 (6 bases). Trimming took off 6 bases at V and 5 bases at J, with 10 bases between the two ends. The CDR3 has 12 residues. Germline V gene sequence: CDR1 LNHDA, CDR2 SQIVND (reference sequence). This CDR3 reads CASSPQGTEAFF. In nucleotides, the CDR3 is TGTGCCAGTAGCCCCCAGGGGACTGAAGCTTTCTTT.

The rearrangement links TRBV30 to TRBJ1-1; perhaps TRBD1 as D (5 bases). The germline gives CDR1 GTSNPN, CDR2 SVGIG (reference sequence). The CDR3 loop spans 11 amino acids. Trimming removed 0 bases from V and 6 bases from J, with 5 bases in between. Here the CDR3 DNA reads TGTGCCTGGAGTGTACAGGCTGAAGCTTTCTTT. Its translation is CAWSVQAEAFF.

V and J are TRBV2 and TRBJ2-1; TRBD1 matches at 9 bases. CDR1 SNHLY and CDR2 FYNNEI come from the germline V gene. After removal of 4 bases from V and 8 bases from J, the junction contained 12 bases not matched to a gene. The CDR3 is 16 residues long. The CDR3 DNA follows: TGTGCCAGCAGTGGACGCGGCCGGGACAGGGTCCATGAGCAGTTCTTC. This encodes CASSGRGRDRVHEQFF.